A selection of T cell receptor delta chains follows, all from one sample in a study of gamma-delta chains in newborns, infants, children. TCRdb re-called the reads with CATT. The sample contains around 8,000 delta-chain clones, roughly 1.5% of which appear only once. Sequences were obtained from blood. These receptors all come from a child who was a newborn, infant or young child, either healthy, febrile or measles-vaccinated (not recorded which). The CDR3 runs from the conserved cysteine through the conserved F or W. A D gene is named only where the DNA matches it firmly. For some rows the clone size is stated as once, few or many, or as a class when expanded; others skip it.

D: .
V: TRDV1
size: many
J: TRDJ1
CDR3: CALGGPATYSGRRYTDKLIF
DNA: TGTGCTCTTGGGGGTCCGGCGACTTACTCTGGGCGCCGGTACACCGATAAACTCATCTTT

D: TRDD3
V: TRDV1
size: medium-sized
J: TRDJ1
CDR3: CALGSPPPDLYWGIRAYTDKLIF
DNA: TGTGCTCTTGGTTCCCCCCCTCCCGACCTTTACTGGGGGATACGCGCTTACACCGATAAACTCATCTTT

D: TRDD3
V: TRDV1
size: few
J: TRDJ1
CDR3: CALGESPLVSTWGTKLIF
DNA: TGTGCTCTTGGGGAAAGTCCCCTAGTGAGTACCTGGGGGACCAAACTCATCTTT

D: TRDD3
V: TRDV1
size: .
J: TRDJ1
CDR3: CALGERIYRPYKTGYGCTDKLIF
DNA: TGTGCTCTTGGGGAACGGATCTACCGCCCCTATAAGACGGGATACGGGTGTACCGATAAACTCATCTTT

D: TRDD3
V: TRDV1
size: .
J: TRDJ1
CDR3: CALGEPHPSPYWGIPNTDKLIF
DNA: TGTGCTCTTGGGGAACCCCATCCTAGTCCCTACTGGGGGATACCGAACACCGATAAACTCATCTTT

D: .
V: TRDV1
size: few
J: TRDJ1
CDR3: CALGDPGAFLRTGGSYTDKLIF
DNA: TGTGCTCTTGGGGATCCAGGGGCCTTCCTCAGGACTGGGGGTTCGTACACCGATAAACTCATCTTT

D: .
V: TRDV1
size: .
J: TRDJ1
CDR3: CALGTPFLLGALTDKLIF
DNA: TGTGCTCTTGGGACGCCCTTCCTACTGGGGGCCCTCACCGATAAACTCATCTTT

D: TRDD3
V: TRDV1
size: few
J: TRDJ1
CDR3: CALGELRVLGDISDKLIF
DNA: TGTGCTCTTGGGGAACTACGCGTACTGGGGGATATCTCCGATAAACTCATCTTT

D: TRDD3
V: TRDV1
size: few
J: TRDJ1
CDR3: CALENLGWGILGYTDKLIF
DNA: TGTGCTCTTGAGAACCTAGGGTGGGGGATTTTGGGTTACACCGATAAGCTCATCTTT

D: TRDD3
V: TRDV2
size: medium-sized
J: TRDJ1
CDR3: CACKSTGGYAPNTDKLIF
DNA: TGTGCCTGTAAAAGTACTGGGGGATACGCCCCTAACACCGATAAACTCATCTTT

D: TRDD3
V: TRDV2
size: medium-sized
J: TRDJ1
CDR3: CACDTVLGDTPFYTDKLIF
DNA: TGTGCCTGTGACACCGTACTGGGGGATACGCCCTTCTACACCGATAAACTCATCTTT

D: .
V: TRDV1
size: medium-sized
J: TRDJ1
CDR3: CALGEKSYPIDTIGADKLIF
DNA: TGTGCTCTTGGGGAAAAAAGCTATCCTATTGACACCATCGGTGCCGATAAACTCATCTTT

D: .
V: TRDV2
size: medium-sized
J: TRDJ1
CDR3: CACVKGTGWTDKLIF
DNA: TGTGCCTGTGTCAAGGGTACTGGATGGACCGATAAACTCATCTTT

D: .
V: TRDV1
size: medium-sized
J: TRDJ1
CDR3: CALGSLVLRSLGTGLYTDKLIF
DNA: TGTGCTCTTGGGTCCCTGGTTCTTCGCTCACTTGGTACTGGGCTATACACCGATAAACTCATCTTT

D: TRDD3
V: TRDV1
size: medium-sized
J: TRDJ1
CDR3: CALGELARTGGFTDKLIF
DNA: TGTGCTCTTGGGGAACTTGCCCGTACTGGGGGATTTACCGATAAACTCATCTTT

D: TRDD3
V: TRDV1
size: few
J: TRDJ1
CDR3: CALGEPRPLGGDTKPYTDKLIF
DNA: TGTGCTCTTGGGGAACCACGCCCTTTGGGGGGGGATACGAAACCCTACACCGATAAACTCATCTTT

D: .
V: TRDV1
size: .
J: TRDJ1
CDR3: CALGELLSLYTDKLIF
DNA: TGTGCTCTTGGGGAACTTTTGTCTCTGTACACCGATAAACTCATCTTT

D: TRDD3
V: TRDV1
size: medium-sized
J: TRDJ1
CDR3: CALGELSVLGLCLGDHTDKLIF
DNA: TGTGCTCTTGGGGAACTTAGCGTCCTAGGGTTGTGTCTGGGGGACCACACCGATAAACTCATCTTT

D: .
V: TRDV3
size: medium-sized
J: TRDJ1
CDR3: CAFSYTDKLIF
DNA: TGTGCCTTCTCTTACACCGATAAACTCATCTTT

D: TRDD3
V: TRDV1
size: medium-sized
J: TRDJ1
CDR3: CALGELWGIQVTDKLIF
DNA: TGTGCTCTTGGGGAATTGTGGGGGATACAGGTCACCGATAAACTCATCTTT

D: TRDD3
V: TRDV1
size: medium-sized
J: TRDJ1
CDR3: CALGVNLFKTGGYLSPYTDKLIF
DNA: TGTGCTCTTGGGGTCAACCTTTTCAAGACTGGGGGATACCTCTCCCCGTACACCGATAAACTCATCTTT

D: TRDD3
V: TRDV1
size: .
J: TRDJ3
CDR3: CALGERAPLLGARGSWDTRRMFF
DNA: TGTGCTCTTGGGGAACGGGCCCCCCTACTGGGGGCAAGAGGGTCCTGGGACACCCGACGGATGTTTTTC

D: .
V: TRDV1
size: few
J: TRDJ3
CDR3: CALGEKKSTTRGFSWDTRQMFF
DNA: TGTGCTCTTGGGGAAAAAAAGTCGACGACTCGCGGTTTTTCCTGGGACACCCGACAGATGTTTTTC

D: .
V: TRDV1
size: medium-sized
J: TRDJ1
CDR3: CALGETFRGAGYKLIF
DNA: TGTGCTCTTGGGGAAACGTTCCGGGGGGCCGGCTATAAACTCATCTTT

D: .
V: TRDV1
size: .
J: TRDJ1
CDR3: CALGELGRVGSPFTDKLIF
DNA: TGTGCTCTTGGGGAACTAGGTCGGGTTGGGTCCCCTTTCACCGATAAACTCATCTTT

D: .
V: TRDV1
size: medium-sized
J: TRDJ3
CDR3: CALGATPVLGSWDTRQMFF
DNA: TGTGCTCTTGGGGCAACCCCAGTACTGGGATCCTGGGACACCCGACAGATGTTTTTC

D: TRDD3
V: TRDV1
size: few
J: TRDJ1
CDR3: CALGGLRGLRGYAVYTDKLIF
DNA: TGTGCTCTTGGGGGACTCCGTGGGTTACGGGGATACGCTGTGTACACCGATAAACTCATCTTT

D: TRDD3
V: TRDV2
size: medium-sized
J: TRDJ1
CDR3: CACDKGGYPYTDKLIF
DNA: TGTGCCTGTGACAAAGGGGGATATCCGTACACCGATAAACTCATCTTT

D: TRDD3
V: TRDV1
size: .
J: TRDJ1
CDR3: CALSTGGRYTDKLIF
DNA: TGTGCTCTAAGTACTGGGGGTCGGTACACCGATAAACTCATCTTT

D: TRDD3
V: TRDV1
size: medium-sized
J: TRDJ1
CDR3: CALGEPRFFVLGDYTDKLIF
DNA: TGTGCTCTTGGGGAACCGAGATTCTTCGTACTGGGGGATTACACCGATAAACTCATCTTT

D: TRDD3
V: TRDV1
size: .
J: TRDJ1
CDR3: CALGEVDLLGAVKGKLIF
DNA: TGTGCTCTTGGGGAAGTAGACTTACTGGGGGCAGTTAAGGGTAAACTCATCTTT

D: .
V: TRDV1
size: medium-sized
J: TRDJ1
CDR3: CALGERSHTTDKLIF
DNA: TGTGCTCTTGGGGAAAGGTCACATACGACCGATAAACTCATCTTT

D: TRDD3
V: TRDV1
size: .
J: TRDJ1
CDR3: CALGVLAFSPLGDNTDKLIF
DNA: TGTGCTCTTGGGGTCCTCGCCTTCTCCCCACTGGGGGATAACACCGATAAACTCATCTTT

D: TRDD3
V: TRDV1
size: .
J: TRDJ1
CDR3: CALGELVGFLHRTGDTLKHYTDKLIF
DNA: TGTGCTCTTGGGGAACTAGTGGGGTTCCTACATAGGACGGGGGATACCTTAAAACACTACACCGATAAACTCATCTTT

D: TRDD3
V: TRDV2
size: medium-sized
J: TRDJ1
CDR3: CACDTGGYASGTDKLIF
DNA: TGTGCCTGTGACACTGGGGGATACGCTTCAGGCACCGATAAACTCATCTTT

D: .
V: TRDV2
size: medium-sized
J: TRDJ3
CDR3: CACDTGGEESSWDTRQMFF
DNA: TGTGCCTGTGACACCGGGGGGGAGGAGAGCTCCTGGGACACCCGACAGATGTTTTTC

D: TRDD3
V: TRDV1
size: medium-sized
J: TRDJ3
CDR3: CALGELIGVVPGITWDTRQMFF
DNA: TGTGCTCTTGGGGAACTGATCGGTGTCGTCCCGGGGATAACCTGGGACACCCGACAGATGTTTTTC

D: .
V: TRDV1
size: .
J: TRDJ1
CDR3: CALGEPSLPLSLWGQTYKLIF
DNA: TGTGCTCTTGGGGAACCAAGCCTCCCCCTTTCCTTGTGGGGGCAGACCTATAAACTCATCTTT

D: TRDD3
V: TRDV1
size: medium-sized
J: TRDJ1
CDR3: CALGVDLLPTLLGDRSYTDKLIF
DNA: TGTGCTCTTGGGGTCGACCTCCTTCCTACCTTACTGGGGGATAGATCTTACACCGATAAACTCATCTTT

D: TRDD3
V: TRDV1
size: few
J: TRDJ1
CDR3: CALGDHSYFVLGDIVCTDKLIF
DNA: TGTGCTCTTGGGGATCATTCCTACTTCGTACTGGGGGATATTGTATGCACCGATAAACTCATCTTT

D: TRDD3
V: TRDV3
size: .
J: TRDJ2
CDR3: CASIVLGGGRPSAQLFF
DNA: TGTGCCTCGATTGTACTGGGGGGTGGTCGCCCTTCAGCACAACTCTTCTTT

D: .
V: TRDV1
size: medium-sized
J: TRDJ1
CDR3: CALGKSLPGYTDKLIF
DNA: TGTGCTCTTGGGAAGAGCCTCCCGGGGTACACCGATAAACTCATCTTT

D: TRDD3
V: TRDV3
size: medium-sized
J: TRDJ1
CDR3: CAFLLLGDTKAYTDKLIF
DNA: TGTGCCTTCCTCCTACTGGGGGATACCAAGGCGTACACCGATAAACTCATCTTT

D: .
V: TRDV2
size: .
J: TRDJ3
CDR3: CACDTRDTLSWDTRQMFF
DNA: TGTGCCTGTGACACAAGGGACACGCTTTCCTGGGACACCCGACAGATGTTTTTC

D: .
V: TRDV1
size: medium-sized
J: TRDJ1
CDR3: CALGKTLMRGPDKLIF
DNA: TGTGCTCTTGGGAAGACTCTGATGCGGGGTCCCGATAAACTCATCTTT

D: .
V: TRAV29/DV5
size: medium-sized
J: TRDJ1
CDR3: CAASVTSRLVWVILTALVKLIF
DNA: TGTGCAGCAAGCGTTACTTCCCGCCTTGTCTGGGTTATATTAACAGCCCTCGTTAAACTCATCTTT

D: TRDD3
V: TRDV1
size: .
J: TRDJ1
CDR3: CALGDPYLPNWGIKPTDKLIF
DNA: TGTGCTCTTGGGGATCCCTACCTCCCAAACTGGGGGATAAAACCCACCGATAAACTCATCTTT

D: .
V: TRDV1
size: few
J: TRDJ2
CDR3: CALGGSFLRGWGTVALTAQLFF
DNA: TGTGCTCTTGGGGGATCATTCCTACGGGGTTGGGGGACCGTAGCTTTGACAGCGCAACTCTTCTTT

D: .
V: TRDV2
size: medium-sized
J: TRDJ3
CDR3: CACDTAGSSWDTRQMFF
DNA: TGTGCCTGTGACACCGCTGGGAGCTCCTGGGACACCCGACAGATGTTTTTC

D: TRDD3
V: TRDV1
size: medium-sized
J: TRDJ2
CDR3: CALGDPSRTGGCPRAQLFF
DNA: TGTGCTCTTGGGGACCCTTCCAGGACTGGGGGATGTCCTCGGGCACAACTCTTCTTT

D: TRDD3
V: TRDV2
size: medium-sized
J: TRDJ3
CDR3: CACDTAGGYSSWDTRQMFF
DNA: TGTGCCTGTGACACCGCTGGGGGATACAGCTCCTGGGACACCCGACAGATGTTTTTC

D: TRDD3
V: TRDV2
size: medium-sized
J: TRDJ1
CDR3: CACAPTGDKYTDKLIF
DNA: TGTGCCTGTGCCCCTACTGGGGATAAGTACACCGATAAACTCATCTTT

D: TRDD2
V: TRDV1
size: medium-sized
J: TRDJ1
CDR3: CALGETFLRLLGTTDKLIF
DNA: TGTGCTCTTGGGGAGACCTTCCTACGGTTACTGGGGACCACCGATAAACTCATCTTT

D: TRDD2
V: TRDV1
size: few
J: TRDJ1
CDR3: CALGDQFLRGGGDTDKLIF
DNA: TGTGCTCTTGGGGATCAATTCCTACGTGGCGGGGGTGACACCGATAAACTCATCTTT